The sequence of this T cell receptor beta chain was determined in a study of cytomegalovirus exposure and HLA in healthy donors. Study results and caveats: It is likely that the observed cluster of highly shared sequence variants was a sequencing artifact.

PCR was performed using 60 Vbeta and 13 Jbeta primers. Clones were sequenced by immunoSEQ multiplex PCR, and TCRdb holds only the in-frame ones, with some missing. The data contain about 64,000 clones, approximately 83% of them seen just once; the ten biggest clones take up approximately 12%. In regard to this clone: Its target is not known.

Germline trimming cut 3 bases from V and 4 bases from J; bases unmatched to any gene: 7. Germline V CDR1 and CDR2: KGHSH, LQKENI. The CDR3 spans 16 residues. This chain links TRBV18 with TRBJ1-1; 11 bases align to TRBD1. Sequencing was performed on PBMCs. The TCR comes from a female donor in good health and CMV-seronegative. The CDR3 DNA reads as TGTGCCAGCTCACCGGGACAGGGGGTCGTGAGCACTGAAGCTTTCTTT. Residues: CASSPGQGVVSTEAFF.